This is a list of T cell receptor beta chains from one sample in a study of memory CD4+ T cells and cytomegalovirus serostatus. Libraries were prepared by immunoSEQ multiplex PCR; TCRdb keeps only in-frame clonotypes and omits some of them. Of 40,000 to 55,000 clones in the sample, approximately 80% were seen once. The sequencing input was memory CD4+ T cells from blood. These receptors were obtained from an adult in good health and CMV-seropositive. The CDR3 runs from the conserved cysteine through the conserved F or W. D genes are given only for firm matches. The size of a clone is reported for some rows only, either as once, few or many, or as a class for expanded clones.

>TRBD2|NA|TRBV29-1|TRBJ2-3
CSLAASGKADTQYF
TGCAGCCTGGCGGCTAGCGGGAAAGCAGATACGCAGTATTTT
>TRBD2|NA|TRBV12-5|TRBJ2-7
CASGLVVGLAAYEQYF
TGTGCTAGTGGTTTAGTAGTAGGACTAGCGGCCTACGAGCAGTACTTC
>NA|NA|TRBV6-6|TRBJ2-3
CASSPSADTQYF
TGTGCCAGCAGTCCTTCTGCGGATACGCAGTATTTT
>TRBD1|NA|TRBV6-5|TRBJ1-4
CASSSTGTNEKLFF
TGTGCCAGCAGTTCGACAGGGACTAATGAAAAACTGTTTTTT
>TRBD2|NA|TRBV29-1|TRBJ2-2
CSVKGLAGEGNTGELFF
TGCAGCGTGAAGGGACTAGCGGGAGAAGGAAACACCGGGGAGCTGTTTTTT
>NA|few|TRBV5-8|TRBJ2-4
CASSLTSSGAKNIQYF
TGTGCCAGCAGTCTGACTTCCTCGGGGGCCAAAAACATTCAGTACTTC
>NA|NA|TRBV6-5|TRBJ2-7
CASSYRQGYEQYF
TGTGCCAGCAGTTACCGGCAGGGGTACGAGCAGTACTTC
>TRBD1|NA|TRBV4-1|TRBJ1-2
CASSQGQGAVSYGYTF
TGCGCCAGCAGCCAGGGCCAGGGGGCAGTCAGCTATGGCTACACCTTC
>NA|NA|TRBV19|TRBJ1-1
CASSSWGTFERTEAFF
TGTGCCAGTAGTAGTTGGGGGACCTTTGAACGGACTGAAGCTTTCTTT